This entry concerns a single TCR beta chain. Its specificity is not known. The data are from a study of cytomegalovirus exposure and HLA in healthy donors. The PCR ran on 60 Vbeta and 13 Jbeta primers. Sequencing used immunoSEQ multiplex PCR; TCRdb keeps in-frame clones, though not all of them. The table lists tens of thousands of clones, 84% of them singletons. Study-wide results and caveats: Owing to their indistinguishability, certain V segments, notably TRBV6-2 and TRBV6-3, were excluded.

V gave up 7 bases and J gave up 8 bases, with 17 bases separating them. From germline, CDR1 is MNHNS and CDR2 SASEGT. The CDR3 is made up of 13 amino acids. Sequencing was done on a sample of PBMCs. This TCR was recovered from a woman aged 18-35 years in good health and CMV-seropositive. The chain is built from TRBV6-1 and TRBJ1-2, with D unresolved. The CDR3 DNA sequence: TGTGCCAGCATTAGGTCCCCATCAGGAGGCTACACCTTC. Residues: CASIRSPSGGYTF.